A selection of T cell receptor beta chains follows, all from one sample in a study of cytomegalovirus exposure and HLA in healthy donors. Measured with immunoSEQ multiplex PCR; TCRdb has only the in-frame clones, and not every one. Among over 150,000 clones listed, about 72% were seen once. Specimen: PBMCs. The source is a man in his thirties or forties in good health and CMV-seropositive. The CDR3 runs from the conserved cysteine through the conserved F or W. A D gene is named only where the DNA matches it firmly. Rows may omit the clone size; those that give it use once, few, many or a size class.

>TRBV9|NA|TRBJ1-3|16|NA
TGTGCCAGCAGCGTAAAGCCGGGGTCCGCTGGAAACACCATATATTTT
CASSVKPGSAGNTIYF
>TRBV6-1|NA|TRBJ1-5|14|few
TGTGCCAGCAGTTTACAGGTCGAACATCAGCCCCAGCATTTT
CASSLQVEHQPQHF
>TRBV4-3|NA|TRBJ2-7|15|NA
TGCGCCAGCAGCCAAGAGCGTCAGGCTACCTACGAGCAGTACTTC
CASSQERQATYEQYF
>TRBV18|TRBD1|TRBJ1-1|16|NA
TGTGCCAGCTCAACGGGACAGATAATCATGAACACTGAAGCTTTCTTT
CASSTGQIIMNTEAFF
>TRBV5-4|NA|TRBJ2-1|14|NA
TGTGCCAGCCGGGTCCATCAAACCTACAATGAGCAGTTCTTC
CASRVHQTYNEQFF
>TRBV11-2|TRBD1|TRBJ2-1|14|NA
TGTGCCAGCAGCCCCTGGACAGGGGCCAATGAGCAGTTCTTC
CASSPWTGANEQFF
>TRBV6-6|NA|TRBJ1-4|14|NA
TGTGCCAGCAGTTACTTCCGGGGGGGGGAAAAACTGTTTTTT
CASSYFRGGEKLFF
>TRBV7-2|NA|TRBJ2-7|11|NA
TGTGCCAGCAGCTTTTACTACGAGCAGTACTTC
CASSFYYEQYF
>TRBV5-1|TRBD1|TRBJ2-1|15|NA
TGCGCCAGCAGCATCGGACAGGGATCCTACAATGAGCAGTTCTTC
CASSIGQGSYNEQFF
>TRBV11-2|TRBD1|TRBJ1-6|15|NA
TGTGCCAGCAGCTGGGGGACAGGGAGTAATTCACCCCTCCACTTT
CASSWGTGSNSPLHF
>TRBV7-2|TRBD1|TRBJ2-7|16|NA
TGTGCCAGCAGCTTAGCTGGGGGGACAGGGTCCTTGGAGCAGTACTTC
CASSLAGGTGSLEQYF
>TRBV4-2|TRBD2|TRBJ2-5|17|NA
TGTGCCAGCAGCCAAGATAGCGCTAGCGGGGGGGCCGGGACCCAGTACTTC
CASSQDSASGGAGTQYF
>TRBV9|NA|TRBJ2-1|14|NA
TGTGCCAGCAGCGAAACAGTGTCCTACAATGAGCAGTTCTTC
CASSETVSYNEQFF
>TRBV9|TRBD1|TRBJ1-5|18|NA
TGTGCCAGCAGCACCCGGACCGGGACAGGGTTTTCGGATCAGCCCCAGCATTTT
CASSTRTGTGFSDQPQHF
>TRBV7-9|NA|TRBJ1-2|16|few
TGTGCCAGCACCGCGGGAGGCGGCTTCCTCAGGGATGGCTACACCTTC
CASTAGGGFLRDGYTF
>TRBV6-5|NA|TRBJ2-7|13|NA
TGTGCCAGCAGTTCCCCAGGGACCTACGAGCAGTACTTC
CASSSPGTYEQYF
>TRBV5-1|NA|TRBJ2-5|13|NA
TGCGCCAGCAGCCCCACGCGGATCCAGACCCAGTACTTC
CASSPTRIQTQYF
>TRBV27|NA|TRBJ2-1|13|NA
TGTGCCAGCAGTAAACTAGACTACAATGAGCAGTTCTTC
CASSKLDYNEQFF
>TRBV18|NA|TRBJ2-1|14|NA
TGTGCCAGCTCCCCCCCCAGCTCCTACAATGAGCAGTTCTTC
CASSPPSSYNEQFF
>TRBV5-4|TRBD1|TRBJ2-7|14|few
TGTGCCAGCAGCTTGGCGACAGGGGTGGGGGAGCAGTACTTC
CASSLATGVGEQYF
>TRBV7-2|TRBD1|TRBJ2-1|14|NA
TGTGCCAGCAGTCGGGACAGGGGGCTAAATGAGCAGTTCTTC
CASSRDRGLNEQFF
>TRBV19|NA|TRBJ1-1|17|NA
TGTGCCAGTAGTATGGGGGAGGACGGACCCATGAACACTGAAGCTTTCTTT
CASSMGEDGPMNTEAFF
>TRBV2|TRBD2|TRBJ2-5|13|NA
TGTGCCAGCCAGCGGGGGCTCCAAGAGACCCAGTACTTC
CASQRGLQETQYF
>TRBV5-6|NA|TRBJ2-7|15|few
TGTGCCAGCAGCTTGGCTTTACAGGGGAGGTACGAGCAGTACTTC
CASSLALQGRYEQYF
>TRBV6-1|NA|TRBJ1-1|14|NA
TGTGCCAGCAGTGAAGTACATATGAACACTGAAGCTTTCTTT
CASSEVHMNTEAFF
>TRBV9|TRBD2|TRBJ2-1|17|NA
TGTGCCAGCAGCGTAGACACAGCGGGGGGACTATACAATGAGCAGTTCTTC
CASSVDTAGGLYNEQFF
>TRBV29-1|NA|TRBJ2-5|13|few
TGCAGCGTTGGTGGGGCTCCCCAAGAGACCCAGTACTTC
CSVGGAPQETQYF
>TRBV7-2|TRBD1|TRBJ1-2|15|NA
TGTGCCAGCAGCTTAGGCGACAGGGATGGCTATGGCTACACCTTC
CASSLGDRDGYGYTF
>TRBV28|NA|TRBJ1-6|13|NA
TGTGCCGGAGCGAGCTCCTATAATTCACCCCTCCACTTT
CAGASSYNSPLHF
>TRBV18|NA|TRBJ2-1|16|NA
TGTGCCAGCTCACCAGAGGAGAGCTCCTTCTACAATGAGCAGTTCTTC
CASSPEESSFYNEQFF
>TRBV19|TRBD1|TRBJ1-1|13|NA
TGTGCCAGTACATCGAGGGGGCTTACTGAAGCTTTCTTT
CASTSRGLTEAFF
>TRBV6-1|NA|TRBJ1-6|18|NA
TGTGCCAGCAGTGAAGGGGTGGGGGGGCCGCATCTCAATTCACCCCTCCACTTT
CASSEGVGGPHLNSPLHF
>TRBV30|NA|TRBJ1-1|13|few
TGTGCCTGGAGTCGCCCGCAGGGAACTGAAGCTTTCTTT
CAWSRPQGTEAFF
>TRBV5-6|NA|TRBJ2-3|15|NA
TGTGCCAGCAGCCTACAGGGAGTATATACAGATACGCAGTATTTT
CASSLQGVYTDTQYF
>TRBV9|TRBD1|TRBJ1-5|15|NA
TGTGCCAGCAGCCGAGACAGGGAGAGCAATCAGCCCCAGCATTTT
CASSRDRESNQPQHF
>TRBV4-3|TRBD2|TRBJ2-3|15|NA
TGCGCCAGCAGCCCTTGGGCGGGGGAGTCAGATACGCAGTATTTT
CASSPWAGESDTQYF
>TRBV2|TRBD1|TRBJ1-1|15|NA
TGTGCCAGCAGGAGAAGACAGGGGCTCAACACTGAAGCTTTCTTT
CASRRRQGLNTEAFF
>TRBV29-1|TRBD1|TRBJ2-7|12|NA
TGCAGCGTTGGACAGGGGGGCTACGAGCAGTACTTC
CSVGQGGYEQYF
>TRBV7-2|NA|TRBJ2-5|12|NA
TGTGCCAGCAGCCGTGACTTGGAGACCCAGTACTTC
CASSRDLETQYF
>TRBV6-5|NA|TRBJ2-7|15|NA
NA
CASSTSTGIPYEQYF
>TRBV2|TRBD1|TRBJ1-1|15|NA
TGTGCCAGCAGTCCCGACAGGGGAATGAACACTGAAGCTTTCTTT
CASSPDRGMNTEAFF
>TRBV30|TRBD1|TRBJ1-1|15|once
TGTGCCTGGAGCCACCGGGACAGGGGGTTAAGTGAAGCTTTCTTT
CAWSHRDRGLSEAFF
>TRBV9|TRBD1|TRBJ1-1|15|NA
TGTGCCAGCAGCGTAGTTTCAGGGGGCATCACTGAAGCTTTCTTT
CASSVVSGGITEAFF
>TRBV7-9|NA|TRBJ2-5|15|NA
TGTGCCAGCAGCTTAGGGCAACAGATGAAAGAGACCCAGTACTTC
CASSLGQQMKETQYF
>TRBV11-2|TRBD1|TRBJ1-6|19|NA
TGTGCCAGCAGCTTAGTAGGGACAGGGGGAAGCTCCTATAATTCACCCCTCCACTTT
CASSLVGTGGSSYNSPLHF
>TRBV4-1|TRBD1|TRBJ2-3|17|once
TGCGCCAGCAGCCAAGAGAGAGGGGCAGGGGGAACAGATACGCAGTATTTT
CASSQERGAGGTDTQYF
>TRBV30|NA|TRBJ1-1|14|NA
TGTGCCTGGAGTGTTATGGCGGTGAACACTGAAGCTTTCTTT
CAWSVMAVNTEAFF
>TRBV6-1|NA|TRBJ1-6|15|NA
TGTGCCAGCAGACTGGAGAACTCCTATAATTCACCCCTCCACTTT
CASRLENSYNSPLHF
>TRBV5-1|TRBD2|TRBJ2-3|15|NA
TGCGCCAGCAGGTGGACTAGCGGGTTCACAGATACGCAGTATTTT
CASRWTSGFTDTQYF
>TRBV5-1|TRBD2|TRBJ2-5|16|NA
TGCGCCAGCAGCTTCTCGACTAGCGGGGGGCAAGAGACCCAGTACTTC
CASSFSTSGGQETQYF